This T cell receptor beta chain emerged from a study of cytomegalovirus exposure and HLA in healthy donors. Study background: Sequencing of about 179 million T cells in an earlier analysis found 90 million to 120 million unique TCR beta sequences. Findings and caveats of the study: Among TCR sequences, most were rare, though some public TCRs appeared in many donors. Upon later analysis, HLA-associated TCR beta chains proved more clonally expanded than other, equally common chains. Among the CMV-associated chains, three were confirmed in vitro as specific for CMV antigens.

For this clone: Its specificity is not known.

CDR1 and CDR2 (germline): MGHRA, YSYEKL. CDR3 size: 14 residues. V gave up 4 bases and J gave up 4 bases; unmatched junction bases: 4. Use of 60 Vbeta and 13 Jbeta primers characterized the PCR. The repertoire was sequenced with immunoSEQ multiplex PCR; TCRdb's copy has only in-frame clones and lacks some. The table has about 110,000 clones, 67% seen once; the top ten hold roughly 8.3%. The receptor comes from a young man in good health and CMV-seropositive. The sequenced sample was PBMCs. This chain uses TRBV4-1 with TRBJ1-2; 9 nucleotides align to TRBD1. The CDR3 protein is CASSPDRGFYGYTF. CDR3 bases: TGCGCCAGCAGCCCGGACAGGGGATTCTATGGCTACACCTTC.